This T cell receptor (beta chain) emerged from a study of Ad26.COV2.S vaccination and SARS-CoV-2 variants. Overall study context: Sample donor was a member of the COV1001 Ad26.COV2.S trial arm.

Stated treatment: roughly 20 received Ad26.COV2.S at low or high dose, single or two shots; about 5 received placebo; per-sample allocation not given. It was on day 63 after the first vaccine or placebo injection that samples were taken. Profiling relied on immunoSEQ multiplex PCR, and the TCRdb table lists in-frame clones only, not all of them. This table has roughly 680,000 clones, roughly 90% appearing once. On this clone itself: Its antigen is currently unknown.

The germline V gene has CDR1 GTSNPN and CDR2 SVGIG (reference sequence). The CDR3 extends over 15 amino acids. The ends were cut back, 4 bases at V and 3 bases at J, with 18 bases in the middle. Study results and limitations: Using TCR breadth and depth analyses may have led to underestimated total T cell responses.

The sequence was collected from a person aged 18-60 years who received the Ad26.COV2.S COVID-19 vaccine or a placebo. The sample here was peripheral blood, taken in a trial of Ad26.COV2.S vaccine versus placebo. The chain links TRBV30 to TRBJ2-5; possible D gene TRBD2, 6 bases. In DNA, the CDR3 is TGTGCCTGGACAGGGAAGGAGGGCACCAAAGAGACCCAGTACTTC. Amino acids: CAWTGKEGTKETQYF.